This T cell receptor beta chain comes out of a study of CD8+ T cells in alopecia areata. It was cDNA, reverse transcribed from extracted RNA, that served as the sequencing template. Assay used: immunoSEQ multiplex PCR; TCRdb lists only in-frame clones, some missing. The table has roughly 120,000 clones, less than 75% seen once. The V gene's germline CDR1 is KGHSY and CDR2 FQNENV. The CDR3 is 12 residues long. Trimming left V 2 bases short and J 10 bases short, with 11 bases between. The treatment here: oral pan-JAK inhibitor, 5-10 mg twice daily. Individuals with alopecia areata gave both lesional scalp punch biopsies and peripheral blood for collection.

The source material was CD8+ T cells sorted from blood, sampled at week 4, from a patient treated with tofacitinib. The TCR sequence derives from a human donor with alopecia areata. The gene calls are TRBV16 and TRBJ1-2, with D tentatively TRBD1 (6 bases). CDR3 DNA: TGTGCCAGCAGCCAACGGACAGTGGACTACACCTTC. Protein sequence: CASSQRTVDYTF. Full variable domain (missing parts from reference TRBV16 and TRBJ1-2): GEEVAQTPKHLVRGEGQKAKLYCAPIKGHSYVFWYQQVLKNEFKFLISFQNENVFDETGMPKERFSAKCLPNSPCSLEIQATKLEDSAVYFCASSQRTVDYTFGSGTRLTVV.